In this sample, the clone carrying this T cell receptor beta chain turned up a few times. As yet, its antigen is unknown. This sample was taken from a study of early T cells in non-severe SARS-CoV-2 infection. Study-level background: Sequencing input comprised bulk RNA from unsorted whole blood; chain pairing was not available. Study-wide findings and caveats: In VDJdb matching, anti-spike CD8 responses were favored while private and CD4 specificities went missing.

Looked up from germline, CDR1 is SGHAT and CDR2 is FQNNGV. CDR3 length equals 14 residues. J gave up 4 bases and V 4 bases, and 4 bases lay outside the gene matches. Molecules of cDNA were individually given unique molecular identifiers that were attached to them. From the 5' RACE reads, TCRdb called clonotypes with MiXCR, one entry per CDR3 protein. The sample holds approximately 85,000 distinct CDR3 sequences, about 12% seen once. The chain recombines TRBV11-2 with TRBJ1-2, with 9 nucleotides matching TRBD1. What was sequenced was whole blood. The receptor's source is an adult who was a healthcare worker with PCR-confirmed SARS-CoV-2 infection or an uninfected control (not recorded which). The CDR3 protein is CASSSGTGPYGYTF. In DNA form, the CDR3 reads TGTGCCAGCAGCTCTGGGACAGGGCCCTATGGCTACACCTTC.